The 5 T cell receptor beta chains given below trace back to one sample, sequenced in a study of blood T cell repertoires in COVID-19. Assay used: immunoSEQ multiplex PCR; TCRdb lists only in-frame clones, some missing. The sample gives approximately 140,000 clones, roughly 82% of which show up once; 13% to 15% is in the top ten. Sequencing was carried out using peripheral blood. The receptors were sampled from a human donor with acute or convalescent COVID-19. The donor label of this sample is uncertain.

The chain combines TRBV10-3 with TRBJ1-2; 10 bases line up with TRBD1. Germline-derived CDR1 and CDR2 are ENHRY and SYGVKD. There are 13 residues in the CDR3. J was trimmed by 6 bases and V by 8 bases; bases with no gene match: 6. The CDR3 is CAIRTGGVDGYTF. The CDR3 coding sequence is TGTGCCATCCGGACAGGGGGTGTGGATGGCTACACCTTC.

This clone was seen once. J is TRBJ2-3 and V is TRBV30, with D hard to call. The CDR3 runs to 13 residues. V was clipped by 3 bases and J by 6 bases, with 13 bases between them. The germline V gene encodes CDR1 GTSNPN and CDR2 SVGIG (reference sequence). CDR3 sequence reads: CAWSPSYGDTQYF. The CDR3 DNA reads TGTGCCTGGAGCCCCTCTTACGGGGATACGCAGTATTTT.

In its sample, this clone was seen a few times. The chain carries TRBV7-2 and TRBJ1-2; 7 nucleotides align to TRBD1. V lost 5 bases and J lost 8; bases outside the gene matches: 17. The length of the CDR3 is 16 residues. Germline CDR1 SGHTA, CDR2 FQGNSA. The CDR3 sequence: CASSPNNRGIKSGYTF. In DNA, the CDR3 is TGTGCCAGCAGCCCTAACAACAGGGGCATCAAGTCAGGCTACACCTTC. Filled out from reference TRBV7-2 and TRBJ1-2, the complete variable domain reads GAGVSQSPSNKVTEKGKDVELRCDPISGHTALYWYRQSLGQGLEFLIYFQGNSAPDKSGLPSDRFSAERTGGSVSTLTIQRTQQEDSAVYLCASSPNNRGIKSGYTFGSGTRLTVV.

The rearrangement links TRBV7-8 to TRBJ1-3, with no clear D. The CDR3 consists of 14 residues. Germline CDR1 reads SGHVS; CDR2 reads FQNEAQ. Between the trimmed V and J ends, which lost 1 base and 2 bases, there was a span of 6 bases. The CDR3 nucleotides read TGTGCCAGCAGCTTAGTTTCAGCTGGAAACACCATATATTTT. Its translation: CASSLVSAGNTIYF.

The chain uses TRBV27 and TRBJ1-6, with D uncertain. The length of the CDR3 is 14 residues. With 3 bases removed from V and 14 bases from J, the gap between germline ends came to 17 bases. CDR1 and CDR2 (germline): MNHEY, SMNVEV (reference sequence). The CDR3 reads CASSFQVPRSALHF. CDR3 sequence (DNA): TGTGCCAGCAGTTTCCAGGTGCCCAGGTCGGCCCTCCACTTT.